These 21 T cell receptor beta chains were all obtained from the same sample, sequenced in a study of glioma-infiltrating T cells. TCR alpha and beta CDR3 regions were amplified from RNA using iRepertoire nested multiplex PCR. TCRdb re-called the multiplex PCR reads through MiXCR, storing one row per CDR3 protein. The data contain approximately 110,000 distinct CDR3 sequences, roughly 25% of them seen just once; the ten biggest clones take up about 16%. The specimen sequenced was glioma tissue, nonneoplastic brain tissue, or PBMCs (not recorded which). These receptors were taken from a human donor with low-grade glioma or glioblastoma, undergoing nonglioma brain surgery, or in good health (not recorded which).

Concerning this clonotype itself: A read error may be the cause here, since a much bigger clone is one base away. The chain carries TRBV7-9 and TRBJ2-4; possibly TRBD1 for D (5 bases). Germline V gene sequence: CDR1 SEHNR, CDR2 FQNEAQ (reference sequence). The CDR3 is made up of 16 amino acids. Trimming removed 8 bases at V and 0 bases at J, with 17 bases between. The CDR3: CASRPGHPLAKNIQYF. The CDR3 bases are TGTGCCAGCCGTCCCGGACATCCCCTAGCCAAAAACATTCAGTACTTC.

This clonotype came up many times. The chain couples TRBV6-1 to TRBJ1-2, with a weak D call TRBD1 (6 bases). This CDR3 region has 16 residues. CDR1 is MNHNS and CDR2 is SASEGT in the germline V gene. The V end was cut by 7 bases, the J end by 0 bases, with 18 bases between. The CDR3 region is CASTDRPRPTNYGYTF. The CDR3 DNA reads TGTGCCAGCACTGACAGGCCAAGACCAACTAACTATGGCTACACCTTC.

At least ten counts were recorded for this clonotype. The V call is TRBV6-1, the J call TRBJ2-7; 7 nucleotides agree with TRBD1. CDR1 is MNHNS, CDR2 SASEGT, per germline. CDR3 length equals 14 residues. V shed 7 bases, J shed 4 bases, and the junction held 10 bases outside the gene matches. CDR3 sequence reads: CASKIGQERYEQYF. CDR3 sequence (DNA): TGTGCCAGCAAGATTGGACAGGAACGATACGAGCAGTACTTC.

This clonotype appeared many times. The V gene is TRBV7-2, the J gene TRBJ1-2, with TRBD1 identical over 7 bases. From germline, CDR1 is SGHTA and CDR2 FQGNSA. With 0 bases clipped from V and 7 bases from J, the junction kept 8 bases outside the gene matches. CDR3 length: 15 amino acids. CDR3: CASSLAGGEGAGYTF. The CDR3 DNA is TGTGCCAGCAGCTTAGCAGGGGGCGAGGGAGCTGGCTACACCTTC.

Points on this clonotype: At one boundary the junction diverges from the germline segment, which might be a read error. The rearrangement uses TRBV5-4 and TRBJ2-7, with TRBD2 matching over 8 bases. This CDR3 has 14 amino acids. Germline values: CDR1 SGHNT, CDR2 YYREEE (reference sequence). Here the CDR3 reads CASSLTSGTYKQYF. CDR3 nucleotide sequence: TGTGCCAGCAGCTTAACTAGCGGTACCTACAAGCAGTACTTC.

This clonotype was seen a few times. At one boundary the junction diverges from the germline segment, which might be a read error. The chain carries TRBV15 and TRBJ1-2; D is unclear. Germline-derived CDR1 and CDR2 are LNHNV and YYDKDF (reference sequence). There are 17 residues in the CDR3. The CDR3 spells CATSTTPPRGNYYGYTF. The CDR3 nucleotides are TGCGCCACCAGCACGACCCCCCCTAGAGGCAATTACTATGGCTACACCTTC.

V usage is TRBV5-5 and J usage is TRBJ2-3; D might be TRBD1 (6 bases). The germline CDR1 and CDR2 sequences are SGHKS and YYEKEE (reference sequence). This CDR3 is built from 15 residues. Trimming took 0 bases from V and 0 from J, leaving 8 bases between them. The chain's CDR3 is CASSLEQGSTDTQYF. Written as DNA, the CDR3 is TGTGCCAGCAGCTTGGAACAGGGTAGCACAGATACGCAGTATTTT.

Concerning this clonotype: This may come from a read error, since a much larger clone is one base off. The V and J genes are TRBV28 and TRBJ1-2; D gene ambiguous. The CDR3 has 15 amino acids. V was clipped by 1 base and J by 7 bases, with 16 bases between them. The V gene's germline CDR1 is MDHEN and CDR2 SYDVKM. The CDR3 DNA sequence: TGTGCCAGCAGTTTATTTTGGCAGGAGGGCTGTGGCTACACCTTC. Protein product: CASSLFWQEGCGYTF.

This clonotype was seen a handful of times. A much larger clone differs from this one at a single base, so this may be a read error. The CDR3, as DNA: TGTTCCAGCAGTTTAGGTTTAATAGCGGGAGCGGCTGAGCAGTTCTTC. Translation: CSSSLGLIAGAAEQFF. V gene TRBV12-3 or TRBV12-4 combines with J gene TRBJ2-1; TRBD2 matches at 9 bases. The CDR3 consists of 16 residues.

This clonotype was recorded once. V and J are TRBV11-2 and TRBJ1-6; 7 bases match TRBD1. The ends lost 10 bases at V and 5 bases at J; junction bases unmatched: 11. This CDR3 contains 15 residues. The germline CDR1 and CDR2 sequences are SGHAT and FQNNGV. The CDR3, as DNA: TGTGCCATCATCTTATGGGGGACAGATAATTCACCCCTCCACTTT. As protein: CAIILWGTDNSPLHF.

As regards this clonotype: Just one base apart from a much larger clone, this may be a read error. V gene TRBV20-1 combines with J gene TRBJ1-3; D not certain. Looked up from germline, CDR1 is DFQATT and CDR2 is SNEGSKA (reference sequence). The CDR3 runs 14 residues. V was pared by 2 bases and J by 8 bases, with 16 bases between. CDR3 sequence: CSARTLTGADTIYF. The CDR3 bases are TGCAGTGCTAGAACTTTGACGGGCGCGGACACCATATATTTT.

This rearrangement joins TRBV4-2 to TRBJ2-1; 11 bases are a match to TRBD2. The germline V gene encodes CDR1 LGHNA and CDR2 YNFKEQ. V dropped 3 bases and J dropped 9; count of bases not matched to a gene: 7. The CDR3 runs 15 residues. CDR3 bases: TGTGCCAGCAGCCAGGGGGCTAGCGGGAGGAGTGAGCAGTTCTTC. Its protein product is CASSQGASGRSEQFF.

The table lists this clonotype with many counts. The chain is built from TRBV20-1 and TRBJ1-2; 8 bases are a match to TRBD1. With V trimmed by 6 bases and J by 5 bases, 5 bases remained unmatched. The CDR3 loop spans 12 amino acids. Germline assignment: CDR1 DFQATT and CDR2 SNEGSKA (reference sequence). CDR3 sequence reads: CSAPTGEYGYTF. The CDR3 region has the DNA TGCAGTGCCCCGACAGGGGAGTATGGCTACACCTTC.

Many counts were recorded for this clonotype. The rearrangement uses TRBV7-2 and TRBJ1-2, with a tentative D call TRBD1 (5 bases). Germline CDR1 SGHTA, CDR2 FQGNSA. With 5 bases removed from V and 7 bases from J, the gap between germline ends came to 14 bases. The CDR3 is 13 amino acids. The CDR3 is CASSPRDGLGYTF. The CDR3 DNA reads as TGTGCCAGCAGCCCGCGGGACGGTCTTGGCTACACCTTC.

This clonotype occurred a few times. The chain is built from TRBV5-4 and TRBJ2-7, with 13 bases fitting TRBD2. Germline V CDR1 and CDR2: SGHNT, YYREEE (reference sequence). V was clipped by 3 bases and J by 2 bases; unmatched bases: 5. This CDR3 contains 16 residues. The CDR3 here is CASSSRTSGSPYEQYF. The CDR3 nucleotides read TGTGCCAGCAGCTCTCGGACTAGCGGGAGCCCCTACGAGCAGTACTTC.

This clonotype was detected ten times or more. The chain uses TRBV4-2 and TRBJ1-4, with 8 bases lining up with TRBD1. Germline V gives CDR1 LGHNA, CDR2 YNFKEQ. Trimming took 4 bases from V and 2 from J; bases not matched to a gene: 9. CDR3 size: 17 residues. The CDR3 sequence: CASSLLTGVATNEKLFF. Here the CDR3 DNA reads TGTGCCAGCAGCCTCCTGACAGGGGTTGCCACTAATGAAAAACTGTTTTTT.

This rearrangement joins TRBV5-1 to TRBJ2-3, with TRBD2 matching over 10 bases. With V trimmed by 1 base and J by 0 bases, 2 bases remained unmatched. This CDR3 is 16 amino acids long. The germline gives CDR1 SGHRS, CDR2 YFSETQ. The chain's CDR3 is CASSLWTSGSTDTQYF. In nucleotides, the CDR3 is TGCGCCAGCAGCTTGTGGACTAGCGGTAGCACAGATACGCAGTATTTT.

As to this clonotype: The junction and the germline gene differ at one end; a read error may be behind it. CDR3 sequence reads: CASSNAGQTENTEAFF. The CDR3 DNA is TGCGCCAGCAGTAACGCGGGACAGACCGAGAACACTGAAGCTTTCTTT. This sequence joins TRBV28 and TRBJ1-1; 7 bases are shared with TRBD1. The CDR3 loop spans 16 amino acids. Germline loops: CDR1 MDHEN, CDR2 SYDVKM. Looking up the rest from reference TRBV28 and TRBJ1-1 gives the full variable domain: DVKVTQSSRYLVKRTGEKVFLECVQDMDHENMFWYRQDPGLGLRLIYFSYDVKMKEKGDIPEGYSVSREKKERFSLILESASTNQTSMYLCASSNAGQTENTEAFFGQGTRLTVV.

With respect to this clonotype: A much larger clone differs from this one at a single base, so this may be a read error. The J gene is TRBJ2-1, the V gene TRBV4-1; the match to TRBD2 covers 13 bases. The junction had 9 bases not matched to a gene; V was cut back by 5 bases and J by 11 bases. This CDR3 region has 15 residues. CDR1 and CDR2 (germline): MGHRA, YSYEKL. DNA of the CDR3: TGCGCCAGCAGCGCCGGGACTAGCGGGATTAATAAGCAGTTCTTC. Its translation is CASSAGTSGINKQFF.

This clonotype has ten or more counts. The chain combines TRBV19 with TRBJ1-1; no clear D gene. The V gene lost 3 bases and the J gene lost 1 base, with 12 bases spanning the gap. Looked up from germline, CDR1 is LNHDA and CDR2 is SQIVND (reference sequence). The CDR3 runs 15 residues. The CDR3 nucleotides read TGTGCCAGTAGTATTGGTGACCGTCAGAACACTGAAGCTTTCTTT. It yields the protein CASSIGDRQNTEAFF.

This clonotype was detected only once. This clone may be a read error of a much larger clone one base away. The gene calls are TRBV10-3 and TRBJ2-7; D possibly matches TRBD1 or TRBD2 (5 bases each). Between the trimmed V and J ends, which lost 7 bases and 0 bases, there was a span of 13 bases. The CDR3 runs 14 residues. Germline values: CDR1 ENHRY, CDR2 SYGVKD. The CDR3 is CAIMGELSSYEQYF. CDR3 nucleotide sequence: TGTGCCATCATGGGGGAGCTAAGCTCCTACGAGCAGTACTTC.